The rows below give T cell receptor beta chains drawn from one sample of a study of early T cells in non-severe SARS-CoV-2 infection. One entry per CDR3 protein, called by TCRdb with MiXCR from the 5' RACE reads. This table holds about 44,000 distinct CDR3 sequences, approximately 12% found once. Sequencing used whole blood. The receptors shown here come from an adult who was a healthcare worker with PCR-confirmed SARS-CoV-2 infection or an uninfected control (not recorded which). Both conserved end residues are part of each CDR3. The D gene is left open where the match is weak. Size is stated for part of the rows, as once, few or many counts, or as a class when the clone is expanded.

>TRBJ2-6|.|many|TRBV4-3
CASSHREANVLTF
TGCGCCAGCAGCCACAGGGAGGCCAACGTCCTGACTTTC
>TRBJ2-1|TRBD2|many|TRBV29-1
CSVGSGRGNEQFF
TGCAGCGTCGGTAGCGGGAGGGGCAATGAGCAGTTCTTC
>TRBJ2-2|TRBD1|.|TRBV29-1
CSVEEGGRGQVF
TGCAGCGTTGAAGAGGGGGGCAGGGGACAGGTTTTT
>TRBJ2-5|TRBD1|.|TRBV5-1
CVSSLTGGSQETQYF
TGCGTCAGCAGCTTGACAGGGGGATCCCAAGAGACCCAGTACTTC
>TRBJ2-5|TRBD2|few|TRBV20-1
CSVIAGQETQYF
TGCAGTGTAATAGCGGGCCAAGAGACCCAGTACTTC
>TRBJ1-3|.|few|TRBV3-1
CASSQEDRLHSGNTIYF
TGTGCCAGCAGCCAGGAGGACAGACTCCACTCTGGAAACACCATATATTTT
>TRBJ1-1|TRBD1|many|TRBV20-1
CSALDRWGNTEAFF
TGCAGTGCCCTGGACAGGTGGGGGAACACTGAAGCTTTCTTT
>TRBJ2-3|.|few|TRBV29-1
CSVEDNTDTQYF
TGCAGCGTTGAAGACAACACAGATACGCAGTATTTT
>TRBJ1-5|.|few|TRBV28
CASSHSGLSRQPQHF
TGTGCCAGCAGTCACTCAGGGTTGTCGAGGCAGCCCCAGCATTTT
>TRBJ2-3|.|.|TRBV5-1
CASSLPTDTQYF
TGCGCCAGCAGCCTCCCGACAGATACGCAGTATTTT
>TRBJ2-3|TRBD2|many|TRBV29-1
CSVEIGILAETDTQYF
TGCAGCGTTGAAATCGGGATACTAGCGGAAACAGATACGCAGTATTTT
>TRBJ2-1|TRBD2|many|TRBV5-1
CASSPGRDALSQDEQFF
TGCGCCAGCAGCCCGGGGAGGGATGCCCTATCCCAGGATGAGCAGTTCTTC
>TRBJ2-1|.|few|TRBV4-3
CASSQDPYFEQFF
TGCGCCAGCAGCCAAGATCCGTACTTTGAGCAGTTCTTC
>TRBJ1-1|.|many|TRBV7-2
CASSALLPGTEAFF
TGTGCCAGCAGCGCCCTTTTACCGGGGACTGAAGCTTTCTTT
>TRBJ2-1|TRBD2|many|TRBV7-9
CASSSTGLAGLRAHGEQFF
TGTGCCAGCAGCTCCACAGGACTAGCGGGATTGAGGGCCCACGGTGAGCAGTTCTTC
>TRBJ1-1|TRBD1|many|TRBV7-3
CASSPGIAQGAGTEAFF
TGTGCCAGCAGTCCGGGGATTGCACAGGGGGCAGGAACTGAAGCTTTCTTT
>TRBJ1-1|.|few|TRBV7-9
CASSSSQTNTEAFF
TGTGCCAGCAGCTCCTCCCAGACGAACACTGAAGCTTTCTTT
>TRBJ1-3|.|many|TRBV2
CASKPVGGGPTIYF
TGTGCCAGCAAACCCGTCGGGGGCGGCCCCACCATATATTTT
>TRBJ2-5|.|many|TRBV10-3
CAISLSSTQETQYF
TGTGCCATCAGCCTTTCTAGCACTCAAGAGACCCAGTACTTC
>TRBJ1-1|.|.|TRBV11-2
CASSLAGAVTEAFF
TGTGCCAGCAGCTTAGCAGGGGCGGTCACTGAAGCTTTCTTT
>TRBJ2-1|TRBD1|many|TRBV7-2
CASSLGDRVSNEQFF
TGTGCCAGCAGCTTAGGGGACAGGGTCTCCAATGAGCAGTTCTTC
>TRBJ2-7|TRBD2|few|TRBV7-2
CASSSLAAYEQYF
TGTGCCAGCAGCTCTCTAGCGGCCTACGAGCAGTACTTC
>TRBJ1-5|TRBD1|few|TRBV7-2
CASSLQGVGSNQPQHF
TGTGCCAGCAGCCTACAGGGGGTTGGGAGCAATCAGCCCCAGCATTTT
>TRBJ2-3|.|many|TRBV7-9
CASSFSGRPTQYF
TGTGCCAGCAGCTTCTCTGGGCGGCCGACGCAGTATTTT
>TRBJ2-7|TRBD1|many|TRBV3-1
CASSQRDSHYEQYF
TGTGCCAGCAGCCAAAGGGACAGCCACTACGAGCAGTACTTC
>TRBJ1-2|TRBD1|many|TRBV12-3/TRBV12-4
CASSPGQARNYGYTF
TGTGCCAGCAGCCCCGGACAGGCCCGGAACTATGGCTACACCTTC
>TRBJ1-5|TRBD1|.|TRBV19
CASSRPGQGLNQPQHF
TGTGCCAGTAGTAGACCGGGACAGGGTTTAAATCAGCCCCAGCATTTT
>TRBJ2-2|.|.|TRBV29-1
CSAGSLEGGELFF
TGCAGCGCCGGTTCCCTGGAAGGCGGGGAGCTGTTTTTT
>TRBJ2-7|.|.|TRBV3-1
CASSQGGGREQYF
TGTGCCAGCAGCCAGGGTGGGGGCCGCGAGCAGTACTTC
>TRBJ2-7|.|few|TRBV20-1
CSAKDSYEQYF
TGCAGTGCCAAGGACAGCTACGAGCAGTACTTC
>TRBJ1-1|TRBD1|few|TRBV19
CASSNGQGGEAFF
TGTGCCAGTAGTAACGGACAGGGGGGTGAAGCTTTCTTT
>TRBJ2-2|.|.|TRBV27
CASSWGVRTGELFF
TGTGCCAGCAGTTGGGGAGTGCGCACCGGGGAGCTGTTTTTT
>TRBJ1-6|.|.|TRBV5-1
CATGRDYNSPLHF
TGCGCCACCGGGAGGGACTATAATTCACCCCTCCACTTT
>TRBJ2-2|.|many|TRBV5-6
CASSPLPGDLDGELFF
TGTGCCAGCAGCCCGCTTCCGGGGGACCTTGACGGGGAGCTGTTTTTT
>TRBJ2-1|.|few|TRBV28
CASKPFRSSYNKQFF
TGTGCCAGCAAGCCTTTCAGGAGCTCCTACAATAAGCAGTTCTTC
>TRBJ2-6|.|.|TRBV6-2/TRBV6-3
CASGGAGSGANVLTF
TGTGCCAGCGGCGGGGCTGGCTCTGGGGCCAACGTCCTGACTTTC
>TRBJ2-1|TRBD2|many|TRBV7-2
CASSVFGGSGGWSSYNEQFF
TGTGCCAGCAGCGTATTCGGAGGTAGCGGGGGCTGGAGCTCCTACAATGAGCAGTTCTTC
>TRBJ2-1|.|.|TRBV5-1
CASRLEADPYNEQFF
TGCGCCAGCAGGTTGGAGGCGGATCCCTACAATGAGCAGTTCTTC
>TRBJ2-3|TRBD2|.|TRBV7-2
CASSFGMGPSGRTDTQYF
TGTGCCAGCAGCTTCGGAATGGGCCCTAGCGGACGCACAGATACGCAGTATTTT
>TRBJ2-3|TRBD2|.|TRBV11-2
CASSLDGGGRDTQYF
TGTGCCAGCAGCTTAGACGGCGGCGGGAGGGATACGCAGTATTTT
>TRBJ2-1|.|.|TRBV5-1
CASSRGTKAGEQFF
TGCGCCAGCAGCCGAGGGACAAAAGCTGGTGAGCAGTTCTTC
>TRBJ1-1|.|many|TRBV12-3/TRBV12-4
CASSPGLAMNTEAFF
TGTGCCAGCAGTCCAGGACTAGCTATGAACACTGAAGCTTTCTTT
>TRBJ1-1|.|.|TRBV12-3/TRBV12-4
CASSLGALGQNTEAFF
TGTGCCAGCAGTTTAGGAGCCTTGGGACAGAACACTGAAGCTTTCTTT
>TRBJ1-5|.|many|TRBV6-2/TRBV6-3
CASSPHREGNQPQHF
TGTGCCAGCAGTCCCCACCGTGAGGGCAATCAGCCCCAGCATTTT
>TRBJ2-1|TRBD2|few|TRBV28
CASSWLGEGPREQFF
TGTGCCAGCAGTTGGTTGGGGGAGGGCCCTCGGGAGCAGTTCTTC
>TRBJ2-1|.|few|TRBV12-3/TRBV12-4
CASSTTGGGRQFF
TGTGCCAGCAGTACTACTGGGGGGGGGCGACAGTTCTTC
>TRBJ2-5|TRBD1|many|TRBV28
CASSPQGAKETQYF
TGTGCCAGCAGCCCACAGGGGGCAAAAGAGACCCAGTACTTC
>TRBJ2-5|TRBD1|few|TRBV2
CASNPRTGQETQYF
TGTGCCAGCAACCCCCGGACAGGACAAGAGACCCAGTACTTC